This TCR beta chain was profiled in a study of shared clonotypes between healthy human individuals. Study conclusions and caveats: Several donors showed sharing of roughly 5% of naive CD4 clonotypes. A reduction in generation probabilities was seen for non-shared clonotypes relative to those shared by all four donors.

With respect to this clone: Its antigen is unidentified.

Clones were sequenced by immunoSEQ multiplex PCR, and TCRdb holds only the in-frame ones, with some missing. The sample carries a few million clones, over 85% recorded once. Sequencing was done on a sample of naive CD4+ T cells from PBMCs. Specified subset: CD45RA+ positively selected. The sequence was obtained from a man aged 18 to 29 in good health. Some clones in this sample may be carry-over from other donors' samples.

CDR3 region: CASSLTPGEQYF. The CDR3 coding sequence is TGTGCCAGCAGTTTAACCCCGGGGGAGCAGTACTTC. V and J are TRBV28 and TRBJ2-7; possible D gene TRBD2, 5 bases. V lost 2 bases to trimming and J lost 7 bases, with 9 bases between them. The germline V gene encodes CDR1 MDHEN and CDR2 SYDVKM. The CDR3 loop spans 12 amino acids.